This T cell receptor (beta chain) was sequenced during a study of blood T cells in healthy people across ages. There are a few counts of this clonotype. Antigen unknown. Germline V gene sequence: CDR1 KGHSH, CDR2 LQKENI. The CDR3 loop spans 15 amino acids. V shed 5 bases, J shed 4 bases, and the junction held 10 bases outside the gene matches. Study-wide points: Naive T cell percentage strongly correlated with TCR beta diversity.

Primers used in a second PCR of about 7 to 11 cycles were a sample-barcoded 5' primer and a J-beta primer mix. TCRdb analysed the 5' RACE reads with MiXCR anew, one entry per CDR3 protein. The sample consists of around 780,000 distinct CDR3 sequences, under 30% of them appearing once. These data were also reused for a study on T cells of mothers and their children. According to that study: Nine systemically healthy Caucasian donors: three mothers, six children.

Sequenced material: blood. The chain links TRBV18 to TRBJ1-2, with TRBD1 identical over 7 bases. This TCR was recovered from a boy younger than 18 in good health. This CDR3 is CASSAAGTAGYGYTF. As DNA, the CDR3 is TGTGCCAGCTCAGCTGCCGGGACAGCAGGCTATGGCTACACCTTC. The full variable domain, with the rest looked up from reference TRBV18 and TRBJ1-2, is NAGVMQNPRHLVRRRGQEARLRCSPMKGHSHVYWYRQLPEEGLKFMVYLQKENIIDESGMPKERFSAEFPKEGPSILRIQQVVRGDSAAYFCASSAAGTAGYGYTFGSGTRLTVV.